The 20 T cell receptor beta chains reported below all come from one sample, sequenced in a study of cytomegalovirus exposure and HLA in healthy donors. The study ran its PCR with 60 Vbeta and 13 Jbeta primers. Produced via immunoSEQ multiplex PCR; TCRdb's table is partial and in-frame only. The sample lists fewer than 200,000 clones, 75% to 85% occurring once. Sequenced: PBMCs. The receptors shown here come from a woman in her late teens or twenties in good health and CMV-seropositive.

This clone was recorded once. This sequence joins TRBV10-1 and TRBJ2-3; no clear D. CDR3 length: 14 residues. The germline V gene encodes CDR1 WNHNN and CDR2 SYGVQD (reference sequence). V dropped 5 bases and J dropped 1 base, with 10 bases sitting between them. In DNA form, the CDR3 reads TGCGCCAGCAGTCGGTCTGGAGGCACAGATACGCAGTATTTT. It translates to CASSRSGGTDTQYF.

The chain combines TRBV4-2 with TRBJ1-1; D not resolved. V lost 0 bases, J lost 4 bases, and 15 bases lay in between. The CDR3 is 16 residues long. Germline assignment: CDR1 LGHNA and CDR2 YNFKEQ. CDR3 nucleotide sequence: TGTGCCAGCAGCCAAGAGTTGCGGAGGGAGGGCACTGAAGCTTTCTTT. This encodes CASSQELRREGTEAFF.

As DNA, the CDR3 is TGTGCCTGGTCCTCGGGGGGGGAGCAGTTCTTC. It codes for CAWSSGGEQFF. The chain has TRBV30 and TRBJ2-1; 8 nucleotides match TRBD2. Germline CDR1 GTSNPN, CDR2 SVGIG (reference sequence). The CDR3 consists of 11 residues. V lost 5 bases to trimming and J lost 10 bases; unmatched junction nucleotides: 4.

The chain combines TRBV18 with TRBJ1-1, with TRBD1 identical over 9 bases. V shed 4 bases and J 1 base; nucleotides not matched to a gene: 1. This CDR3 region has 14 residues. Germline lookup yields CDR1 KGHSH and CDR2 LQKENI. CDR3 in amino acids: CASSRDRANTEAFF. The CDR3 coding sequence is TGTGCCAGCTCACGGGACAGGGCGAACACTGAAGCTTTCTTT.

V is TRBV5-1 and J is TRBJ1-2; 9 bases are a match to TRBD1. Germline loops: CDR1 SGHRS, CDR2 YFSETQ. With V trimmed by 4 bases and J by 6 bases, 13 bases remained unmatched. This CDR3 region has 16 residues. The DNA of the CDR3 is TGCGCCAGCAGCGATCCCAGGACAGGGGTTTTCCATGGCTACACCTTC. Protein product: CASSDPRTGVFHGYTF.

In DNA form, the CDR3 reads TGTGCCAGCAGCCAGGGAAGGGGCAGGGAGGACTATGGCTACACCTTC. This translates into CASSQGRGREDYGYTF. V gene TRBV21-1 combines with J gene TRBJ1-2. TRBV21-1 is assigned pseudogene status. The CDR3 covers 16 residues.

This clone was observed a few times. The chain links TRBV7-2 to TRBJ2-3; 8 positions match TRBD2. Losses at the gene ends were 5 bases for V and 2 bases for J; bases not matched to a gene: 9. Germline CDR1 is SGHTA and CDR2 is FQGNSA. CDR3 size: 16 residues. CDR3 DNA: TGTGCCAGCAGCGCGATCGGGCGGGGGGACACAGATACGCAGTATTTT. Residues: CASSAIGRGDTDTQYF.

This clone was detected only a few times. This sequence joins TRBV19 and TRBJ2-7, with TRBD1 as a possible D gene (7 bases). V was pared by 5 bases and J by 5 bases, with 16 bases between. CDR1 LNHDA and CDR2 SQIVND come from the germline V gene (reference sequence). This CDR3 is 14 amino acids long. Here the CDR3 DNA reads TGTGCCAGTAGTTTTTCAGACAGGGAGGACGAGCAGTACTTC. Translated: CASSFSDREDEQYF.

The chain combines TRBV7-9 with TRBJ2-3; 10 bases are a match to TRBD1. The CDR3 spans 16 residues. Germline loops: CDR1 SEHNR, CDR2 FQNEAQ (reference sequence). V lost 4 bases, J lost 0 bases, and 4 bases stayed unmatched. CDR3 in amino acids: CASSSRDRGSTDTQYF. For the CDR3, the DNA is TGTGCCAGCAGCTCTCGGGACAGGGGTAGCACAGATACGCAGTATTTT. Variable domain in full (rest from reference TRBV7-9 and TRBJ2-3): DTGVSQNPRHKITKRGQNVTFRCDPISEHNRLYWYRQTLGQGPEFLTYFQNEAQLEKSRLLSDRFSAERPKGSFSTLEIQRTEQGDSAMYLCASSSRDRGSTDTQYFGPGTRLTVL.

The V gene is TRBV30, the J gene TRBJ1-4, with 9 bases aligning to TRBD1. The CDR3 consists of 13 residues. The V gene's germline CDR1 is GTSNPN and CDR2 SVGIG (reference sequence). V trimming: 4 bases; J trimming: 5 bases; junction bases outside the gene matches: 2. CDR3 in amino acids: CAWMDRGNEKLFF. The CDR3 coding sequence is TGTGCCTGGATGGACAGGGGCAATGAAAAACTGTTTTTT.

This clone was detected only a few times. The chain carries TRBV19 and TRBJ1-1; possible D gene TRBD1, 5 bases. CDR1 is LNHDA and CDR2 is SQIVND in the germline V gene (reference sequence). With 7 bases removed from V and 2 bases from J, the gap between germline ends came to 17 bases. The CDR3 covers 15 residues. The CDR3 loop is CASKEGPPTNTEAFF. In nucleotides, the CDR3 is TGTGCCAGTAAGGAGGGGCCGCCGACTAACACTGAAGCTTTCTTT.

For this clone: Other DNA variants within this sample encode the same CDR3. The chain employs TRBV7-2 and TRBJ2-1, with D tentatively TRBD1 (6 bases). The CDR3 runs 13 residues. From germline, CDR1 is SGHTA and CDR2 FQGNSA. Trimming left V 4 bases short and J 4 bases short, with 8 bases between. CDR3 region: CASSSQGYNEQFF. The CDR3 coding sequence is TGTGCCAGCAGCTCACAGGGATACAATGAGCAGTTCTTC.

Written as DNA, the CDR3 is TGTGCCAGCAGCTTAGGGGGGCGGGCGGGCACTGAAGCTTTCTTT. Translation gives CASSLGGRAGTEAFF. V and J are TRBV11-2 and TRBJ1-1, with D possibly TRBD1 on 6 matching bases. CDR1 is SGHAT and CDR2 is FQNNGV in the germline V gene. The CDR3 has 15 amino acids. With 1 base removed from V and 4 bases from J, the gap between germline ends came to 13 bases.

In this sample, this clone turned up a few times. The CDR3 nucleotides read TGTGCCAGCAGTTCCTCCGGGACAGTTGACCCCACAGATACGCAGTATTTT. This encodes CASSSSGTVDPTDTQYF. The chain uses TRBV27 and TRBJ2-3, with 7 bases fitting TRBD1. Germline CDR1 MNHEY, CDR2 SMNVEV (reference sequence). The junction had 12 bases not matched to a gene; V was cut back by 4 bases and J by 2 bases. The CDR3 has 17 amino acids.

The CDR3 sequence is CASRADRDYEQYF. Here the CDR3 DNA reads TGTGCCAGCAGAGCGGACAGGGACTACGAGCAGTACTTC. The rearrangement uses TRBV6-1 and TRBJ2-7; 8 bases line up with TRBD1. After removal of 6 bases from V and 3 bases from J, the junction contained 4 bases not matched to a gene. The germline V gene encodes CDR1 MNHNS and CDR2 SASEGT. The CDR3 is 13 amino acids.

J is TRBJ2-7 and V is TRBV6-5; D perhaps matches TRBD1 (6 bases). The V end was cut by 2 bases, the J end by 1 base, with 15 bases between. CDR3 length equals 16 residues. Germline assignment: CDR1 MNHEY and CDR2 SVGAGI. The CDR3 sequence: CASSYKVVRGSYEQYF. In DNA form, the CDR3 reads TGTGCCAGCAGTTACAAGGTAGTAAGGGGGTCCTACGAGCAGTACTTC.

The chain joins TRBV5-1 to TRBJ1-3, with D maybe TRBD1 (6 bases). The CDR3 contains 16 residues. Germline V CDR1 and CDR2: SGHRS, YFSETQ. The V gene lost 2 bases and the J gene lost 2 bases, with 14 bases spanning the gap. The CDR3 nucleotides read TGCGCCAGCAGCTTCAACGGACAGATAACTGGAAACACCATATATTTT. Protein: CASSFNGQITGNTIYF.

This clone was counted only a few times. The genes are TRBV19 and TRBJ1-3; maybe TRBD1 (6 bases). The CDR3 is 14 residues long. Germline CDR1 and CDR2: LNHDA and SQIVND (reference sequence). The V and J ends lost 11 bases and 0 bases respectively, with 14 bases between them. CDR3 sequence: CAASRQVSGNTIYF. In nucleotides, the CDR3 is TGTGCCGCCTCGCGACAGGTCTCTGGAAACACCATATATTTT.

This chain links TRBV18 with TRBJ2-1; D not resolved. The CDR3 consists of 12 residues. Germline CDR1 is KGHSH and CDR2 is LQKENI. V lost 2 bases to trimming and J lost 13 bases, with 12 bases between them. DNA of the CDR3: TGTGCCAGCTCACCAAGTGGGCCCTTCCAGTTCTTC. It translates to CASSPSGPFQFF.

The chain employs TRBV25-1 and TRBJ1-6; D call uncertain. Germline CDR1 and CDR2: MGHDK and SYGVNS. The V and J ends lost 1 base and 5 bases respectively, with 9 bases between them. This CDR3 contains 15 residues. The CDR3 reads CASSELREDNSPLHF. The CDR3 DNA reads as TGTGCCAGCAGTGAATTGAGGGAAGATAATTCACCCCTCCACTTT.